The 18 T cell receptor beta chains in this list originate from one sample, sequenced in a study of regulatory T cells in long-lasting Graves disease. Arm-PCR of CDR3 regions and iRepertoire HTBI primers were the basis on which TCR beta libraries were built. TCRdb re-called the multiplex PCR reads with MiXCR, one entry per CDR3 protein. The table lists hundreds of thousands of distinct CDR3 sequences, roughly 15% of them singletons. Described time point: newly diagnosed GD, antithyroid drugs for less than 3 months. The TCR library used RNA extracted from PBMCs. The material was peripheral blood mononuclear cells (PBMCs), obtained at new diagnosis, from a patient treated with antithyroid drugs. The receptors stem from a female donor with Graves disease.

The chain uses TRBV7-2 and TRBJ2-1, with 12 bases identical to TRBD1. The CDR3 runs 16 residues. With 6 bases clipped from V and 7 bases from J, the junction kept 10 bases outside the gene matches. Per germline, CDR1 SGHTA and CDR2 FQGNSA. The CDR3 sequence: CASRPTGTGGKNEQFF. CDR3 coding DNA: TGTGCCAGCAGGCCGACCGGGACAGGGGGCAAAAATGAGCAGTTCTTC. Variable domain in full (rest from reference TRBV7-2 and TRBJ2-1): GAGVSQSPSNKVTEKGKDVELRCDPISGHTALYWYRQSLGQGLEFLIYFQGNSAPDKSGLPSDRFSAERTGGSVSTLTIQRTQQEDSAVYLCASRPTGTGGKNEQFFGPGTRLTVL.

This clonotype was recorded a few times. This chain connects TRBV5-1 to TRBJ2-5; the match to TRBD2 covers 7 bases. Germline V gives CDR1 SGHRS, CDR2 YFSETQ. CDR3 length equals 16 residues. Trimming at V came to 0 bases and at J to 3 bases, leaving 8 bases not matched to a gene. The CDR3 DNA is TGCGCCAGCAGCTTGGGGTCTAGCGGAGATGAAGAGACCCAGTACTTC. It is translated as CASSLGSSGDEETQYF.

This clonotype was recorded a few times. The chain has TRBV24-1 and TRBJ2-3; 12 bases agree with TRBD2. Germline trimming cut 6 bases from V and 6 bases from J; bases unmatched to any gene: 12. Germline V CDR1 and CDR2: KGHDR, SFDVKD. The length of the CDR3 is 17 residues. The chain's CDR3 is CATSQRLAGDLGDTQYF. For the CDR3, the DNA is TGTGCCACCAGTCAAAGACTAGCGGGAGACCTCGGGGATACGCAGTATTTT.

This clonotype was recorded a few times. The gene calls are TRBV10-3 and TRBJ2-5; D remains unclear. The V gene's germline CDR1 is ENHRY and CDR2 SYGVKD. V was clipped by 4 bases and J by 4 bases, with 4 bases between them. The CDR3 loop spans 11 amino acids. CDR3 sequence: CAISVGETQYF. DNA for the CDR3: TGTGCCATCAGTGTGGGAGAGACCCAGTACTTC.

As regards this clonotype: A read error may explain this, as a much larger clone is one base away. In DNA form, the CDR3 reads TGTGCCAGCAGTTCCCCCAGGGGGAACTCCTACGAGCAGTACTTC. Its translation: CASSSPRGNSYEQYF. The chain is built from TRBV6-2 or TRBV6-3 and TRBJ2-7, with TRBD1 identical over 7 bases. CDR3 size: 15 residues. Germline V gene data show CDR1 as MNHEY and CDR2 as SVGEGT. The ends lost 4 bases at V and 0 bases at J; junction bases unmatched: 6.

In regard to this clonotype: A read error may explain this, as a much larger clone is one base away. This chain joins TRBV11-2 and TRBJ1-3; TRBD1 agrees at 7 bases. The CDR3 is 17 residues long. Germline V gene lookup returns CDR1 SGHAT and CDR2 FQNNGV. V lost 0 bases, J lost 4 bases, and 9 bases stayed unmatched. The CDR3: CASSLEPGQSGGNTIYF. CDR3 DNA: TGTGCCAGCAGCTTAGAGCCGGGACAGTCCGGGGGAAACACCATATATTTT.

A word on this clonotype: This may stem from a read error, because a much larger clone lies one nucleotide away. This chain links TRBV5-4 with TRBJ2-4, with 9 bases matching TRBD2. V was pared by 0 bases and J by 13 bases, with 14 bases of the junction left unmatched. There are 16 residues in the CDR3. Germline V gene data show CDR1 as SGHNT and CDR2 as YYREEE (reference sequence). CDR3 DNA sequence: TGTGCCAGCAGCTTGGTGGCGGGGGGGGATTACAATGAGCAGTACTTC. As protein: CASSLVAGGDYNEQYF.

This clonotype showed up just once. This rearrangement joins TRBV27 to TRBJ1-6, with no clear D. Germline CDR1 and CDR2: MNHEY and SMNVEV (reference sequence). This CDR3 spans 14 amino acids. V lost 8 bases and J lost 6, with 14 bases in between. The CDR3 protein is CASCPQESNSPLHF. The CDR3, as DNA: TGTGCCAGCTGCCCCCAGGAGAGTAATTCACCCCTCCACTTT.

This clonotype came up many times. V usage is TRBV6-2 or TRBV6-3 and J usage is TRBJ1-1; 12 nucleotides align to TRBD1. This CDR3 is built from 14 residues. Germline V CDR1 and CDR2: MNHEY, SVGEGT. The junction had 2 bases not matched to a gene; V was cut back by 5 bases and J by 4 bases. This CDR3 is CASSGDRGLTEAFF. DNA of the CDR3: TGTGCCAGCAGTGGGGACAGGGGGCTCACTGAAGCTTTCTTT.

This clonotype appeared a single time. This chain connects TRBV14 to TRBJ2-5; D is uncertain. The germline V and J ends were trimmed by 2 bases and 7 bases, with 5 bases remaining between them. The CDR3 has 11 amino acids. Germline CDR1 SGHDN, CDR2 FVKESK. CDR3 residues: CASSQLGTQYF. CDR3 nucleotide sequence: TGTGCCAGCAGCCAACTCGGGACCCAGTACTTC.

This clonotype was picked up a small number of times. V gene TRBV28 combines with J gene TRBJ2-1; D gene unclear. Germline V gene sequence: CDR1 MDHEN, CDR2 SYDVKM. V was trimmed by 6 bases and J by 15 bases, leaving 12 bases between them. The CDR3 runs 10 residues. The DNA of the CDR3 is TGTGCCAGCAGCGGCCCCCCCCGGTTCTTC. The encoded protein is CASSGPPRFF.

The CDR3, as DNA: TGTGCCAGCAGCCCCTGGCAGGGGATAAGGAACACTGAAGCTTTCTTT. Translation: CASSPWQGIRNTEAFF. The chain joins TRBV7-9 to TRBJ1-1; D is possibly TRBD1 (6 bases). This CDR3 has 16 amino acids. Germline V lookup: CDR1 SEHNR, CDR2 FQNEAQ (reference sequence). Between the trimmed V and J ends, which lost 5 bases and 1 base, there was a span of 17 bases. Full variable domain (rest looked up from reference TRBV7-9 and TRBJ1-1): DTGVSQNPRHKITKRGQNVTFRCDPISEHNRLYWYRQTLGQGPEFLTYFQNEAQLEKSRLLSDRFSAERPKGSFSTLEIQRTEQGDSAMYLCASSPWQGIRNTEAFFGQGTRLTVV.

On this clonotype itself: One end of the junction does not line up with germline, which may come from a read error. For the CDR3, the DNA is TGTGCCAGCAGCTCATCTCAAAACACCGGGGAGCTGCTTTTT. It specifies CASSSSQNTGELLF. V is TRBV7-2 and J is TRBJ2-2, with D maybe TRBD2 (5 bases). CDR1 and CDR2 from the germline V gene are SGHTA and FQGNSA. The CDR3 extends over 14 amino acids.

This clonotype was seen many times. DNA of the CDR3: TGTGCCAGCAGTTTGTCTTCTAGCGGGATCCAAGATACGCAGTATTTT. Its protein is CASSLSSSGIQDTQYF. The chain combines TRBV12-3 or TRBV12-4 with TRBJ2-3; 9 positions agree with TRBD2. V dropped 3 bases and J dropped 5; count of bases not matched to a gene: 9. This CDR3 region has 16 residues.

The chain couples TRBV2 to TRBJ2-1, with 8 bases identical to TRBD2. V was clipped by 2 bases and J by 4 bases; unmatched bases: 7. Germline V gene lookup returns CDR1 SNHLY and CDR2 FYNNEI. The CDR3 length is 16 residues. CDR3 sequence reads: CASSERLAGFYNEQFF. Here the CDR3 DNA reads TGTGCCAGCAGTGAAAGATTAGCGGGGTTTTACAATGAGCAGTTCTTC.

J is TRBJ2-1 and V is TRBV11-2; 8 bases are shared with TRBD1. V was clipped by 2 bases and J by 7 bases; unmatched bases: 7. From germline, CDR1 is SGHAT and CDR2 FQNNGV. The CDR3 has 15 residues. This chain's CDR3 is CASSLIQGARNEQFF. The CDR3 nucleotides are TGTGCCAGCAGCTTAATCCAGGGGGCGAGGAATGAGCAGTTCTTC.

At least ten counts were recorded for this clonotype. The rearrangement links TRBV30 to TRBJ2-1, with 9 bases identical to TRBD2. The CDR3 extends over 16 amino acids. Germline V CDR1 and CDR2: GTSNPN, SVGIG (reference sequence). J gave up 2 bases and V 1 base, and 6 bases lay outside the gene matches. CDR3: CAWSEGAGGTYNEQFF. In DNA, the CDR3 is TGTGCCTGGAGTGAGGGTGCGGGAGGGACCTACAATGAGCAGTTCTTC.

This clonotype was seen ten or more times. The CDR3 loop reads CASSPDGEDEQYF. The CDR3, as DNA: TGTGCCAGCTCACCCGACGGCGAGGACGAGCAGTACTTC. V and J are TRBV18 and TRBJ2-7, with D uncertain. V was shortened by 3 bases and J by 5 bases, with 11 bases between the two germline ends. Germline V gives CDR1 KGHSH, CDR2 LQKENI. The CDR3 contains 13 residues.